This T cell receptor beta chain derives from a study of blood T cell repertoires in COVID-19. Background on the study: From the United States, Italy and Spain came samples of acute and convalescent COVID-19.

V lost 3 bases to trimming and J lost 15 bases, with 18 bases between them. The CDR3 runs to 13 residues. From germline, CDR1 is LNHDA and CDR2 SQIVND (reference sequence). In the original analysis: Counts of nucleated cells, estimated from reference gene primer amplification, were obtained. Repertoires were generated with immunoSEQ multiplex PCR, while TCRdb's copy carries only in-frame clones and drops some. V, J and clone size are those of that table, while D and trimming were read from the DNA. Of over 400,000 clones listed, 75% to 90% were seen once; the top ten hold roughly 1.4%. This TCR derives from a woman in her 30s with active or convalescent COVID-19. Material for sequencing was peripheral blood. The V gene is TRBV19, the J gene TRBJ2-1; possible D gene TRBD2, 6 bases. The CDR3 DNA is TGTGCCAGTAGTATGGACGGGTCGGGAGATCGGTTCTTC. Protein product: CASSMDGSGDRFF.